The present T cell receptor (beta chain) was sequenced within a study of blood T cell repertoires in COVID-19. Study-level information: Researchers got acute and convalescent COVID-19 samples from the United States, Italy and Spain.

This CDR3 has 15 residues. The germline CDR1 and CDR2 sequences are MNHEY and SVGEGT. Trimming cost V 0 bases and J 6 bases, with 9 bases left between them. In the original processing: Estimates of nucleated cell counts were drawn from the amplification of reference gene primers. Data came from immunoSEQ multiplex PCR; TCRdb stores just in-frame clones and leaves some out. The V and J calls and clone size come from that table; D and trimming were worked out from the DNA. The data contain some 110,000 clones, 80% to 90% of them seen just once; the ten biggest clones take up approximately 1.5%. The table lists this clone with a count of one.

The TCR originated in a man in his forties with acute or convalescent COVID-19. The material sequenced was peripheral blood. The V gene is TRBV6-2 or TRBV6-3, the J gene TRBJ1-6; no firm D call. CDR3 bases: TGTGCCAGCAGTTACTCGATGCGGGGTAATTCACCCCTCCACTTT. Translation gives CASSYSMRGNSPLHF.